This record covers a single TCR beta chain. CDR1 is DFQATT and CDR2 is SNEGSKA in the germline V gene (reference sequence). V dropped 2 bases and J dropped 10 bases, with 15 bases sitting between them. The CDR3 totals 14 residues. TCR cDNA, made by 5'RACE template switching, carried an added universal primer site and UMIs. TCRdb re-analysed the 5' RACE reads in MiXCR, keeping a single row per CDR3 protein. The sample shows fewer than 350,000 distinct CDR3 sequences, 8.5% to 10% of them seen only once. The sample is drawn from a study of T cells after yellow fever vaccination. The source of this sequence is a man aged 18 to 30 who received the YFV17D yellow fever vaccine. The rearrangement joins TRBV20-1 to TRBJ1-6; maybe TRBD1 (5 bases). The sequences come from PBMCs, collected on the day of the first yellow fever vaccination. Written as DNA, the CDR3 is TGCAGTGCTAGAAGGGGTCAGGGTGGCTCACCCCTCCACTTT. It translates to CSARRGQGGSPLHF.